This entry is about one T cell receptor beta chain. The source of the sample is a study of T-cell memory formation after mild COVID-19. TCRdb re-analysed the 5' RACE reads in MiXCR, keeping a single row per CDR3 protein. The sample has approximately 100,000 distinct CDR3 sequences; 8.5% to 14% are singletons. The receptor's source is a man between 18 and 35 years old who had mild COVID-19 (a few samples of this study predate the infection). Cell type and time point are not known. Sequencing was performed on PBMCs or a T cell subset sorted from them (not recorded which).

The CDR3 loop reads CASSPPLSTDTQYF. In DNA form, the CDR3 reads TGTGCCAGCAGCCCACCCCTGAGCACAGATACGCAGTATTTT. The rearrangement uses TRBV13 and TRBJ2-3, with D uncertain. Trimming cost V 5 bases and J 0 bases, with 9 bases left between them. CDR1 and CDR2 from the germline V gene are PRHDT and FYEKMQ (reference sequence). The CDR3 is 14 residues long.